The 26 T cell receptor beta chains below were found in one sample sequenced in a study of Ad26.COV2.S vaccination and SARS-CoV-2 variants. Treatment in this sample: over 15 received Ad26.COV2.S at low or high dose, single or two shots; 5 received placebo; per-sample allocation not given. Sampling occurred on day 63 after the first vaccine or placebo injection. Measured with immunoSEQ multiplex PCR; TCRdb has only the in-frame clones, and not every one. The sample has roughly 400,000 clones; about nine tenths are singletons. The sequencing here drew on peripheral blood, taken in a trial of Ad26.COV2.S vaccine versus placebo. The receptors shown here come from a person aged 18-65 years who received the Ad26.COV2.S COVID-19 vaccine or a placebo.

This chain links TRBV27 with TRBJ2-3, with 9 nucleotides matching TRBD2. V shed 3 bases, J shed 0 bases, and the junction held 4 bases outside the gene matches. The CDR3 extends over 16 amino acids. The germline V gene has CDR1 MNHEY and CDR2 SMNVEV (reference sequence). DNA for the CDR3: TGTGCCAGCAGTTTTAGAACTAGCGGGAGCACAGATACGCAGTATTTT. It is translated as CASSFRTSGSTDTQYF.

The V call is TRBV2, the J call TRBJ2-3; the D gene is possibly TRBD2 (6 bases). The CDR3 extends over 13 amino acids. V lost 7 bases and J lost 2, with 10 bases in between. Germline CDR1 and CDR2: SNHLY and FYNNEI. CDR3 sequence: CASIGGPTDTQYF. The CDR3, as DNA: TGTGCCAGCATAGGAGGGCCCACAGATACGCAGTATTTT.

The chain joins TRBV28 to TRBJ2-7; 8 bases map to TRBD2. V lost 5 bases, J lost 4 bases, and 13 bases stayed unmatched. From germline, CDR1 is MDHEN and CDR2 SYDVKM. The CDR3 sequence is 16 residues long. CDR3 residues: CASSPAGVAGIYEQYF. The CDR3 DNA sequence: TGTGCCAGCAGTCCCGCGGGGGTAGCGGGAATTTACGAGCAGTACTTC.

CDR3 nucleotides: TGTGCCTGGAGTTTAGCGGGAGGCTCAACCGGGGAGCTGTTTTTT. Translating gives CAWSLAGGSTGELFF. The V gene is TRBV30, the J gene TRBJ2-2, with 10 bases lining up with TRBD2. The CDR3 contains 15 residues. CDR1 GTSNPN and CDR2 SVGIG come from the germline V gene (reference sequence). J was trimmed by 5 bases and V by 2 bases; bases with no gene match: 5.

This clone was observed a single time. This rearrangement joins TRBV5-1 to TRBJ2-7; 9 bases are a match to TRBD2. CDR3 length equals 15 residues. Germline-derived CDR1 and CDR2 are SGHRS and YFSETQ. With V trimmed by 0 bases and J by 2 bases, 3 bases remained unmatched. The CDR3: CASSLVSGSPYEQYF. The CDR3 DNA follows: TGCGCCAGCAGCTTGGTTAGCGGGAGTCCCTACGAGCAGTACTTC.

CDR3 residues: CASSQDVHNYGYTF. CDR3 bases: TGCGCCAGCAGCCAAGATGTTCATAACTATGGCTACACCTTC. V usage is TRBV4-3 and J usage is TRBJ1-2; D is undetermined. V was pared by 0 bases and J by 1 base, with 6 bases between. The CDR3 is 14 residues long. From germline, CDR1 is LGHNA and CDR2 YSLEER.

The V call is TRBV6-5, the J call TRBJ2-7; TRBD1 matches at 10 bases. V lost 6 bases, J lost 4 bases, and 9 bases stayed unmatched. Germline CDR1 MNHEY, CDR2 SVGAGI. The CDR3 spans 15 residues. The CDR3 region is CASSNAPDRGYEQYF. CDR3 in DNA: TGTGCCAGCAGCAACGCCCCGGACAGGGGGTACGAGCAGTACTTC.

This chain links TRBV14 with TRBJ2-6; D is unclear. Trimming took 1 base from V and 0 from J, leaving 10 bases between them. In germline, CDR1 is SGHDN, CDR2 FVKESK. The CDR3 has 17 amino acids. The CDR3 DNA is TGTGCCAGCAGCCAAGGGCAAGGATCCTCTGGGGCCAACGTCCTGACTTTC. It encodes CASSQGQGSSGANVLTF.

This chain links TRBV6-5 with TRBJ2-7; 10 bases map to TRBD1. This CDR3 has 15 residues. Germline V gives CDR1 MNHEY, CDR2 SVGAGI. The V segment lost 6 bases and the J segment 5 bases; nucleotides outside the gene matches: 10. Here the CDR3 reads CASSTGTGEFHEQYF. The CDR3 nucleotides read TGTGCCAGCAGCACCGGGACAGGGGAATTCCACGAGCAGTACTTC.

The rearrangement joins TRBV6-4 to TRBJ2-1; D is undetermined. Germline V gives CDR1 MRHNA, CDR2 SNTAGT. The CDR3 runs to 14 residues. The V end was cut by 0 bases, the J end by 9 bases, with 12 bases between. CDR3 sequence: CASSDSTSAGEQFF. The CDR3 DNA reads as TGTGCCAGCAGTGACTCGACCTCCGCAGGTGAGCAGTTCTTC.

V gene TRBV5-6 combines with J gene TRBJ1-5; maybe TRBD1 (6 bases). V shed 3 bases and J shed 0 bases, with 13 bases lying between them. Germline CDR1 reads SGHDT; CDR2 reads YYEEEE. The CDR3 has 16 amino acids. Written as DNA, the CDR3 is TGTGCCAGCAGCTCCACAGGGCCCAATAGCAATCAGCCCCAGCATTTT. Its protein is CASSSTGPNSNQPQHF.

The V call is TRBV7-8, the J call TRBJ2-2; tentatively, D is TRBD1 (5 bases). V was cut by 5 bases and J by 5 bases, with 15 bases left in between. Germline CDR1 reads SGHVS; CDR2 reads FQNEAQ. The CDR3 loop spans 15 amino acids. CDR3: CASSVAGSWTGELFF. CDR3 DNA: TGTGCCAGCAGCGTGGCAGGGTCATGGACCGGGGAGCTGTTTTTT.

Turning to this clone: This sample also contains other DNA sequences that code for the same CDR3. The chain carries TRBV24-1 and TRBJ2-1; 10 nucleotides match TRBD2. The CDR3 contains 15 residues. CDR1 and CDR2 from the germline V gene are KGHDR and SFDVKD. V lost 4 bases to trimming and J lost 4 bases; unmatched junction nucleotides: 3. Here the CDR3 DNA reads TGTGCCACCAGTGACCCGGGACTAGCGTACAATGAGCAGTTCTTC. Its translation is CATSDPGLAYNEQFF.

The chain joins TRBV28 to TRBJ1-2; TRBD1 is a possible D gene (6 bases). The germline V gene has CDR1 MDHEN and CDR2 SYDVKM. This CDR3 has 14 residues. V dropped 2 bases and J dropped 3 bases, with 10 bases sitting between them. The CDR3 protein is CASSLQGPYYGYTF. The CDR3 region has the DNA TGTGCCAGCAGTTTACAGGGGCCTTACTATGGCTACACCTTC.

In its sample, this clone was seen once. CDR3 amino acids: CASSHSPIGLHEQYF. The CDR3 DNA is TGTGCCAGCAGTCACTCACCTATCGGGCTTCACGAGCAGTACTTC. The V and J genes are TRBV28 and TRBJ2-7, with unresolved D. This CDR3 region has 15 residues. V shed 5 bases and J shed 5 bases, with 19 bases lying between them. Germline CDR1 is MDHEN and CDR2 is SYDVKM.

This chain links TRBV5-4 with TRBJ1-1; 9 positions match TRBD1. The CDR3 is made up of 16 amino acids. The V segment lost 4 bases and the J segment 4 bases; nucleotides outside the gene matches: 11. Germline V gene sequence: CDR1 SGHNT, CDR2 YYREEE (reference sequence). CDR3 protein: CASSRKDRGLGTEAFF. CDR3 DNA: TGTGCCAGCAGCAGAAAAGACAGGGGGTTGGGCACTGAAGCTTTCTTT.

CDR3 coding DNA: TGTGCCAGCGGCGCTCAGCCCCAGCATTTT. The encoded protein is CASGAQPQHF. The chain couples TRBV6-5 to TRBJ1-5; D is unresolved. CDR3 length: 10 residues. Germline lookup yields CDR1 MNHEY and CDR2 SVGAGI. Trimming left V 8 bases short and J 6 bases short, with 5 bases between.

The chain links TRBV7-2 to TRBJ2-2, with TRBD1 matching over 9 bases. Germline-derived CDR1 and CDR2 are SGHTA and FQGNSA. J lost 5 bases, V lost 5 bases, and 9 bases had no gene match. The CDR3 has 16 amino acids. CDR3 residues: CASSRTGGLRTGELFF. The CDR3 region has the DNA TGTGCCAGCAGCAGAACAGGGGGCCTCAGGACCGGGGAGCTGTTTTTT.

This chain uses TRBV6-5 with TRBJ2-5, with 12 positions matching TRBD2. The J segment lost 7 bases and the V segment lost 7 bases, leaving 10 bases of the junction unmatched. From germline, CDR1 is MNHEY and CDR2 SVGAGI. The length of the CDR3 is 15 residues. CDR3 protein: CASTMTSGRLGTQYF. CDR3 DNA sequence: TGTGCCAGCACCATGACTAGCGGGAGATTGGGGACCCAGTACTTC.

The rearrangement uses TRBV28 and TRBJ1-1; a weak D match, TRBD1 (5 bases). V was pared by 4 bases and J by 8 bases, with 14 bases between. The CDR3 runs 13 residues. Germline V gene data show CDR1 as MDHEN and CDR2 as SYDVKM. The CDR3 loop reads CASSSAGGREAFF. The CDR3 DNA reads TGTGCCAGCAGTTCGGCGGGGGGTCGCGAAGCTTTCTTT.

The chain carries TRBV5-1 and TRBJ2-3; D is unresolved. With 5 bases removed from V and 2 bases from J, the gap between germline ends came to 15 bases. This CDR3 is built from 15 residues. Germline V CDR1 and CDR2: SGHRS, YFSETQ. The CDR3 loop is CASRDRAHHTDTQYF. CDR3 nucleotide sequence: TGCGCCAGCAGGGACCGGGCCCACCACACAGATACGCAGTATTTT.

Here the CDR3 reads CATQWYSSYEQYF. The CDR3 bases are TGTGCCACCCAGTGGTATAGCTCCTACGAGCAGTACTTC. This sequence joins TRBV28 and TRBJ2-7, with D unclear. This CDR3 region has 13 residues. Trimming cost V 10 bases and J 0 bases, with 13 bases left between them. Germline assignment: CDR1 MDHEN and CDR2 SYDVKM.

The chain combines TRBV11-3 with TRBJ2-7; D gene ambiguous. CDR3 length: 13 residues. The V end lost 5 bases, the J end lost 3 bases, and 11 bases lay between the germline ends. Germline V lookup: CDR1 SGHNT, CDR2 YENEEA. The DNA for the CDR3 is TGTGCCAGCAGCGTCCAGCAGAACTACGAGCAGTACTTC. Its protein is CASSVQQNYEQYF.

The J gene is TRBJ1-4, the V gene TRBV2, with 9 positions matching TRBD1. Germline V gives CDR1 SNHLY, CDR2 FYNNEI. This CDR3 spans 14 amino acids. Trimming removed 6 bases from V and 7 bases from J; junction bases left unmatched: 6. CDR3: CASSKDRGREKLFF. CDR3 in DNA: TGTGCCAGCAGCAAGGACAGGGGACGTGAAAAACTGTTTTTT. Full variable domain (rest looked up from reference TRBV2 and TRBJ1-4): EPEVTQTPSHQVTQMGQEVILRCVPISNHLYFYWYRQILGQKVEFLVSFYNNEISEKSEIFDDQFSVERPDGSNFTLKIRSTKLEDSAMYFCASSKDRGREKLFFGSGTQLSVL.

The chain links TRBV29-1 to TRBJ1-3; possible D gene TRBD1, 6 bases. Looked up from germline, CDR1 is SQVTM and CDR2 is ANQGSEA. This CDR3 comprises 14 residues. Trimming took 5 bases from V and 7 from J, leaving 18 bases between them. The CDR3 reads CSVPGASLRNTIYF. Here the CDR3 DNA reads TGCAGCGTTCCAGGGGCTTCTTTAAGGAACACCATATATTTT.

The chain is built from TRBV5-4 and TRBJ2-1; D may match TRBD1 or TRBD2 (6 bases each). Trimming removed 4 bases at V and 7 bases at J, with 18 bases between. CDR3 length: 15 residues. The germline V gene encodes CDR1 SGHNT and CDR2 YYREEE (reference sequence). The CDR3 DNA reads TGTGCCAGCAGCCTCGGCGCACCGGGGGCGAATGAGCAGTTCTTC. It yields the protein CASSLGAPGANEQFF.